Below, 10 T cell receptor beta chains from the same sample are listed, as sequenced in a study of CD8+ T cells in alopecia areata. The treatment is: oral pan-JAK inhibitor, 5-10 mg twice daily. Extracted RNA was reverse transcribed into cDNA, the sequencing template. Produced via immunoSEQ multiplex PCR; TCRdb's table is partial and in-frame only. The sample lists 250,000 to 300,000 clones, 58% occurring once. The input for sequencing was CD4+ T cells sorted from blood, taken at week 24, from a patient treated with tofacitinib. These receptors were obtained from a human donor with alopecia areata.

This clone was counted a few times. CDR3 sequence: CSAEHLMDEQFF. Written as DNA, the CDR3 is TGCAGCGCCGAGCACTTGATGGATGAGCAGTTCTTC. The chain has TRBV29-1 and TRBJ2-1; D unclear. Germline lookup yields CDR1 SQVTM and CDR2 ANQGSEA. The CDR3 extends over 12 amino acids. Trimming removed 7 bases from V and 8 bases from J, with 15 bases in between.

CDR3 in DNA: TGTGCCAGCACCCAACTGCGGGGGCTCACAGATACGCAGTATTTT. Translated: CASTQLRGLTDTQYF. The chain uses TRBV6-5 and TRBJ2-3; D might be TRBD2 (7 bases). The germline V gene encodes CDR1 MNHEY and CDR2 SVGAGI. Trimming cost V 7 bases and J 2 bases, with 16 bases left between them. This CDR3 has 15 residues.

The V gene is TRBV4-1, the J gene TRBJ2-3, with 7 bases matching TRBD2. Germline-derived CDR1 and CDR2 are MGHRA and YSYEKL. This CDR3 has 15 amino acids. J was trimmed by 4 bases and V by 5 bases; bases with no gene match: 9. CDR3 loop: CASSFVTSRADTQYF. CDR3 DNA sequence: TGCGCCAGCAGCTTTGTGACTAGCCGAGCAGATACGCAGTATTTT.

The CDR3 nucleotides read TGTGCCTGGAGCGCTCAGGCCGGACAGCCCCAGCATTTT. Its translation is CAWSAQAGQPQHF. This chain joins TRBV30 and TRBJ1-5; D unclear. Trimming cost V 3 bases and J 7 bases, with 13 bases left between them. The CDR3 has 13 residues. Germline V gives CDR1 GTSNPN, CDR2 SVGIG (reference sequence).

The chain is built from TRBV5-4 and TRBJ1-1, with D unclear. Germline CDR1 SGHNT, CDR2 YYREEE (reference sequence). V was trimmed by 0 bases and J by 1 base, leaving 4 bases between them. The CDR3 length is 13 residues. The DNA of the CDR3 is TGTGCCAGCAGCTTGGAGGAGAACACTGAAGCTTTCTTT. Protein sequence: CASSLEENTEAFF.

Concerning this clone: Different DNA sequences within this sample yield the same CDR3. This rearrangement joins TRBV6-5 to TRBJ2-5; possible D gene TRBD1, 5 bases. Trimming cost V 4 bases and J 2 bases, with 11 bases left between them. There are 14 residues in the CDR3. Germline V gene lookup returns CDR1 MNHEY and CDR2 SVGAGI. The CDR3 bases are TGTGCCAGCAGTTCCGGGCAGGGACAAGAGACCCAGTACTTC. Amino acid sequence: CASSSGQGQETQYF.

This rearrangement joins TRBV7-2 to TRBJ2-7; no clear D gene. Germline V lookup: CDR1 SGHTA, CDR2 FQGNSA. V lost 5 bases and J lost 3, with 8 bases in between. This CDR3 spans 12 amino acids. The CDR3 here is CASSLRLYEQYF. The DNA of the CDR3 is TGTGCCAGCAGCCTACGCCTCTACGAGCAGTACTTC.

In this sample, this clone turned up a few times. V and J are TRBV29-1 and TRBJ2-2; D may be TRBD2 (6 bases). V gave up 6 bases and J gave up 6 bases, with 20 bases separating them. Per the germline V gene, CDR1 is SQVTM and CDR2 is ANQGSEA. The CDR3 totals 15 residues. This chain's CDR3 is CSVTLPTRRAGELFF. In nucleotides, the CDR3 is TGCAGCGTGACACTACCGACTAGGAGAGCCGGGGAGCTGTTTTTT.

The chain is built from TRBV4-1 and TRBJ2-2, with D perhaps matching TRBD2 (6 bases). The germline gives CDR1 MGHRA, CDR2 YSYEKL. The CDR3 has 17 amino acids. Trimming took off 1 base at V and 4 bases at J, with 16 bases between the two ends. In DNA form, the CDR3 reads TGCGCCAGCAGCCAAGTGGAGGGACGACATTTCACCGGGGAGCTGTTTTTT. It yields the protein CASSQVEGRHFTGELFF.

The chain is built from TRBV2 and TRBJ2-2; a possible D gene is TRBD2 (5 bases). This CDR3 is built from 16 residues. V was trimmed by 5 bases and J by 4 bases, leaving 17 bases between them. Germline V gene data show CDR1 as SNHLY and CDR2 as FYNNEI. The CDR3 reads CASSQQNLAPTGELFF. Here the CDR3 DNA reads TGTGCCAGCAGTCAACAAAACCTAGCTCCCACCGGGGAGCTGTTTTTT.